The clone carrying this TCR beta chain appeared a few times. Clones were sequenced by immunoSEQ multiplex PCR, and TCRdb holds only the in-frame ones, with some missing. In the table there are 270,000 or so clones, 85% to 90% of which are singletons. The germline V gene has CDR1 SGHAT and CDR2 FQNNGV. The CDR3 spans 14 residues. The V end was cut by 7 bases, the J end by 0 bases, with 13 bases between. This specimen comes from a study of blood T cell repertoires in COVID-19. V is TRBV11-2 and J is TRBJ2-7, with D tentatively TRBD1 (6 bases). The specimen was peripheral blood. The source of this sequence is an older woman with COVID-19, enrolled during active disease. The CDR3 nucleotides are TGTGCCAGCACACAGGACAGATCCTCCTACGAGCAGTACTTC. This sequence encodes CASTQDRSSYEQYF.